This passage covers 10 T cell receptor beta chains from one sample sequenced in a study of blood T cell repertoires in COVID-19. The table came from immunoSEQ multiplex PCR; TCRdb's copy has only in-frame clones and leaves some out. This sample yields 150,000 to 200,000 clones, of which roughly 77% are seen a single time; around 6.3% belongs to the top ten. Sample: peripheral blood. The receptor set was obtained from a man in his 70s with active or convalescent COVID-19.

This clone was picked up many times. A read error may account for a junction end that differs from germline. The J gene is TRBJ2-3, the V gene TRBV2; TRBD2 matches at 11 bases. CDR3 length: 12 amino acids. Germline V gives CDR1 SNHLY, CDR2 FYNNEI. This chain's CDR3 is CASRASGGPGNF. In DNA form, the CDR3 reads TGTGCCAGCAGGGCTAGCGGGGGGCCGGGGAATTTT.

For this clone: This specimen includes other DNA sequences encoding the same CDR3. V gene TRBV5-1 combines with J gene TRBJ2-7; 10 bases align to TRBD2. V lost 0 bases and J lost 0; bases outside the gene matches: 0. CDR1 is SGHRS and CDR2 is YFSETQ in the germline V gene. The CDR3 length is 15 residues. This chain's CDR3 is CASSLVAGGSYEQYF. CDR3 in DNA: TGCGCCAGCAGCTTGGTAGCGGGGGGCTCCTACGAGCAGTACTTC.

V usage is TRBV11-2 and J usage is TRBJ2-7; D gene ambiguous. The germline CDR1 and CDR2 sequences are SGHAT and FQNNGV. The CDR3 is 13 residues long. Trimming removed 5 bases at V and 0 bases at J, with 8 bases between. CDR3: CASSPQASYEQYF. CDR3 in DNA: TGTGCCAGCAGCCCCCAGGCCTCCTACGAGCAGTACTTC.

The chain joins TRBV5-5 to TRBJ2-1; 7 bases align to TRBD1. J lost 7 bases, V lost 1 base, and 5 bases had no gene match. Looked up from germline, CDR1 is SGHKS and CDR2 is YYEKEE (reference sequence). The CDR3 is 14 amino acids. The CDR3 sequence is CASSLKGAWNEQFF. The CDR3 nucleotides read TGTGCCAGCAGCTTGAAGGGGGCTTGGAATGAGCAGTTCTTC.

This chain links TRBV30 with TRBJ2-3; 11 bases align to TRBD2. In germline, CDR1 is GTSNPN, CDR2 SVGIG (reference sequence). There are 16 residues in the CDR3. J lost 4 bases, V lost 2 bases, and 8 bases had no gene match. The CDR3 is CAWSSRTSGSADTQYF. The DNA of the CDR3 is TGTGCCTGGAGTTCCAGGACTAGCGGGTCCGCAGATACGCAGTATTTT.

The chain links TRBV6-6 to TRBJ2-7; perhaps TRBD1 as D (6 bases). CDR3 length: 13 residues. Germline CDR1 MNHNY, CDR2 SVGAGI (reference sequence). The germline V and J ends were trimmed by 6 bases and 2 bases, with 11 bases remaining between them. This CDR3 is CASSPWGPYEQYF. The DNA for the CDR3 is TGTGCCAGCAGCCCGTGGGGGCCCTACGAGCAGTACTTC.

The genes are TRBV11-2 and TRBJ2-5; maybe TRBD2 (5 bases). The CDR3 covers 13 residues. CDR1 SGHAT and CDR2 FQNNGV come from the germline V gene. Trimming removed 2 bases from V and 5 bases from J, with 9 bases in between. The CDR3 DNA reads as TGTGCCAGCAGCTTATCTAGCCCGGAGACCCAGTACTTC. Translated, it gives CASSLSSPETQYF.

This chain connects TRBV3-1 (or the pseudogene TRBV3-2) to TRBJ2-1; a weak D match, TRBD2 (6 bases). The CDR3 has 13 amino acids. Germline V gives CDR1 LGHDT, CDR2 YNNKEL (reference sequence). With 3 bases removed from V and 6 bases from J, the gap between germline ends came to 9 bases. DNA of the CDR3: TGTGCCAGCAGCCAGAACGGGGGCAATGAGCAGTTCTTC. This codes for CASSQNGGNEQFF.

The V and J genes are TRBV19 and TRBJ1-3; 7 bases line up with TRBD1. The CDR3 length is 16 residues. CDR1 is LNHDA and CDR2 is SQIVND in the germline V gene (reference sequence). V lost 4 bases to trimming and J lost 0 bases; unmatched junction nucleotides: 6. CDR3 amino acids: CASSRLGQISGNTIYF. The CDR3 DNA follows: TGTGCCAGTAGTAGACTGGGACAGATCTCTGGAAACACCATATATTTT. Combining the CDR3 with reference TRBV19 and TRBJ1-3 gives the whole variable domain DGGITQSPKYLFRKEGQNVTLSCEQNLNHDAMYWYRQDPGQGLRLIYYSQIVNDFQKGDIAEGYSVSREKKESFPLTVTSAQKNPTAFYLCASSRLGQISGNTIYFGEGSWLTVV.

The genes are TRBV7-9 and TRBJ1-2, with TRBD1 matching 10 bases. V was clipped by 5 bases and J by 1 base; unmatched bases: 7. This CDR3 has 16 amino acids. From germline, CDR1 is SEHNR and CDR2 FQNEAQ (reference sequence). In DNA form, the CDR3 reads TGTGCCAGCAGCCCCCGGGACAGGGGACTTAACTATGGCTACACCTTC. Residues: CASSPRDRGLNYGYTF.